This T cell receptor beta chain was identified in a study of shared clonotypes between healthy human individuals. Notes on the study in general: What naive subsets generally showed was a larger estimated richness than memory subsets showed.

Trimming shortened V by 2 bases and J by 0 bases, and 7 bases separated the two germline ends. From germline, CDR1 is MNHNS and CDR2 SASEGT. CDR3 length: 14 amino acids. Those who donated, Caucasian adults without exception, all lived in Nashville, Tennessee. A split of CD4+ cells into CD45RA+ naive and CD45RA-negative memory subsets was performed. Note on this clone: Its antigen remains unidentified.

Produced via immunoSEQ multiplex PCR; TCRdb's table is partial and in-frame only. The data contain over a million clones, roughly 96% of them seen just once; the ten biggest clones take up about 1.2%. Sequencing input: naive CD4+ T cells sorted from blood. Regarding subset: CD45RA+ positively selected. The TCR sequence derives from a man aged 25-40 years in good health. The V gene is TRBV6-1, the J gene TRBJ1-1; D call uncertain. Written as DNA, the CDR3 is TGTGCCAGCAGTGAATCTGCACTGAACACTGAAGCTTTCTTT. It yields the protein CASSESALNTEAFF.